These 11 T cell receptor beta chains share one sample of origin, sequenced in a study of blood T cell repertoires in COVID-19. TCRdb keeps only in-frame clones here, not all; method: immunoSEQ multiplex PCR. The table includes about 160,000 clones, around 82% detected once. The specimen sequenced was PBMCs or T cells enriched from blood (not recorded which). These receptors were obtained from a man between 60 and 75 years old who had recovered from COVID-19.

CDR3 sequence (DNA): TGTGCCAGCTCGACGCACAGACAGGGAAGGTACTATGGCTACACCTTC. It codes for CASSTHRQGRYYGYTF. V and J are TRBV27 and TRBJ1-2, with 7 bases identical to TRBD1. CDR3 length equals 16 residues. J lost 3 bases, V lost 8 bases, and 15 bases had no gene match. In germline, CDR1 is MNHEY, CDR2 SMNVEV (reference sequence).

This clone was observed once. V gene TRBV5-1 combines with J gene TRBJ2-1; D unclear. The germline CDR1 and CDR2 sequences are SGHRS and YFSETQ. This CDR3 is 13 amino acids long. V was clipped by 0 bases and J by 6 bases, with 7 bases between them. The CDR3 bases are TGCGCCAGCAGCTTGGCCCGGTCCAATGAGCAGTTCTTC. Residues: CASSLARSNEQFF.

This chain links TRBV30 with TRBJ1-4; a weak D match, TRBD1 (6 bases). CDR3 length equals 14 residues. V was shortened by 4 bases and J by 3 bases, with 12 bases between the two germline ends. The germline V gene has CDR1 GTSNPN and CDR2 SVGIG (reference sequence). CDR3 in amino acids: CAWKQGQPNEKLFF. The DNA for the CDR3 is TGTGCCTGGAAACAGGGTCAGCCTAATGAAAAACTGTTTTTT.

The J gene is TRBJ2-3, the V gene TRBV29-1; D not certain. V dropped 4 bases and J dropped 4 bases, with 6 bases sitting between them. Germline V gene data show CDR1 as SQVTM and CDR2 as ANQGSEA. This CDR3 has 11 residues. CDR3 nucleotides: TGCAGCGTTGTCCCCGCAGATACGCAGTATTTT. It is translated as CSVVPADTQYF.

This clone has just one count. V gene TRBV5-1 combines with J gene TRBJ2-1, with 7 bases that match TRBD1. V shed 4 bases, J shed 6 bases, and the junction held 16 bases outside the gene matches. Germline CDR1 and CDR2: SGHRS and YFSETQ. The CDR3 extends over 17 amino acids. The CDR3, as DNA: TGCGCCAGCAGCGCCGACCACAGGGGCAGGGAAAGCAATGAGCAGTTCTTC. Translation: CASSADHRGRESNEQFF.

This clone was counted many times. The CDR3 coding sequence is TGTGCCAGCAGTGAAGGGGGAGCGTACAATGAGCAGTTCTTC. It is translated as CASSEGGAYNEQFF. This chain links TRBV6-1 with TRBJ2-1, with D tentatively TRBD2 (5 bases). The CDR3 runs 14 residues. The V gene's germline CDR1 is MNHNS and CDR2 SASEGT. V lost 1 base and J lost 4, with 8 bases in between.

This rearrangement joins TRBV4-1 to TRBJ1-6; D call uncertain. V lost 5 bases to trimming and J lost 7 bases, with 12 bases between them. This CDR3 has 14 residues. Germline-derived CDR1 and CDR2 are MGHRA and YSYEKL. CDR3: CASSYRRVNSPLHF. CDR3 bases: TGCGCCAGCAGCTACCGGAGGGTCAATTCACCCCTCCACTTT.

This chain uses TRBV28 with TRBJ2-7, with 8 bases fitting TRBD1. Germline V gives CDR1 MDHEN, CDR2 SYDVKM. There are 12 residues in the CDR3. The V segment lost 7 bases and the J segment 11 bases; nucleotides outside the gene matches: 10. The CDR3 DNA reads TGTGCCAGCACCTCTCTGGACAGGGCCAAGTACTTC. It specifies CASTSLDRAKYF.

The chain couples TRBV7-9 to TRBJ1-3, with D unresolved. From germline, CDR1 is SEHNR and CDR2 FQNEAQ (reference sequence). Trimming removed 3 bases from V and 0 bases from J, with 6 bases in between. This CDR3 has 14 amino acids. The CDR3 reads CASSFIFSGNTIYF. CDR3 DNA sequence: TGTGCCAGCAGCTTCATTTTCTCTGGAAACACCATATATTTT.

This chain connects TRBV10-3 to TRBJ2-3; TRBD2 might be the D (6 bases). Germline CDR1 reads ENHRY; CDR2 reads SYGVKD. CDR3 length: 14 residues. The germline V and J ends were trimmed by 4 bases and 1 base, with 9 bases remaining between them. The CDR3 loop reads CAISGASGTDTQYF. The CDR3 coding sequence is TGTGCCATCAGTGGGGCTAGCGGCACAGATACGCAGTATTTT.

The J gene is TRBJ2-1, the V gene TRBV24-1, with D possibly matching TRBD2 (6 bases). The CDR3 consists of 18 residues. Trimming stripped 4 bases from V and 2 bases from J, with 20 bases between. CDR1 and CDR2 from the germline V gene are KGHDR and SFDVKD. In DNA, the CDR3 is TGTGCCACCAGTGACCCTAGCGTAGAGCGAAAACCCTACAATGAGCAGTTCTTC. Amino acid sequence: CATSDPSVERKPYNEQFF.